This is a list of T cell receptor beta chains from one sample in a study of blood T cell repertoires in COVID-19. Clones were read by immunoSEQ multiplex PCR, and TCRdb kept only the in-frame ones, dropping some. The sample has about 95,000 clones, roughly 90% seen once; the top ten hold 2.7%. Sequencing was carried out using peripheral blood. The receptors were sampled from a man aged 45 to 65 with COVID-19, enrolled during active disease. Each CDR3 is given with its conserved first and last residue. D genes are given only for firm matches. Clone size, where shown, is once, few, many, or a class for clones that have expanded.

>TRBJ2-7|TRBD2|TRBV6-5|-
TGTGCCAGCAGTTACCGGGGGGTTAGAGCATACGAGCAGTACTTC
CASSYRGVRAYEQYF
>TRBJ1-1|-|TRBV6-2/TRBV6-3|-
TGTGCCAGCAGTTTTTTTGGAACTAAGGCAGGGGAATGGAACACTGAAGCTTTCTTT
CASSFFGTKAGEWNTEAFF
>TRBJ1-5|TRBD1|TRBV7-2|once
TGTGCCAGCAGCCCGGGGACAGGATGGAATCAGCCCCAGCATTTT
CASSPGTGWNQPQHF
>TRBJ2-7|-|TRBV18|-
TGTGCCAGCTCACCCTCGGTGAAGGGGCTCGAGCAGTACTTC
CASSPSVKGLEQYF
>TRBJ1-2|-|TRBV6-4|-
TGTGCCAGCAGTGACTCGTCCGGGTATGGCTACACCTTC
CASSDSSGYGYTF
>TRBJ2-2|TRBD2|TRBV11-2|-
TGTGCCAGCAACGGTTTAGCGGGCCCGAACACCGGGGAGCTGTTTTTT
CASNGLAGPNTGELFF
>TRBJ1-1|-|TRBV9|-
TGTGCCAGCAGCCCAGGGATCATCGCTGAAGCTTTCTTT
CASSPGIIAEAFF
>TRBJ1-1|-|TRBV14|-
TGTGCCAGCAGCCCCCGCTTAGGGGGCACTGAAGCTTTCTTT
CASSPRLGGTEAFF
>TRBJ1-5|-|TRBV3-1/TRBV3-2|-
TGTGCCAGCAGCCAAGGGACAGTGGGTAATCAGCCCCAGCATTTT
CASSQGTVGNQPQHF
>TRBJ1-2|TRBD1|TRBV7-2|-
TGTGCCAGCAGCACAGGACAGGGTAATGGCTACACCTTC
CASSTGQGNGYTF
>TRBJ2-3|TRBD2|TRBV7-2|-
TGTGCCAGCAGCTTAGCTAGCGGGGGGGCAGTTACGCAGTATTTT
CASSLASGGAVTQYF
>TRBJ1-3|-|TRBV3-1/TRBV3-2|once
TGTGCCAGCAGCCAAGACCTAGGGGTTAACACCATATATTTT
CASSQDLGVNTIYF
>TRBJ2-5|TRBD2|TRBV5-1|-
TGCGCCAGCAGGAACGGTTTACTAGCGGGGGACGGAGAGACCCAGTACTTC
CASRNGLLAGDGETQYF
>TRBJ2-1|TRBD2|TRBV5-4|-
TGTGCCAGCGCGGCTAGCGGGGGGGGGAATGAGCAGTTCTTC
CASAASGGGNEQFF
>TRBJ1-2|TRBD1|TRBV14|-
TGTGCCAGCAGTCCTCGTGGACAGGGGGAAGCTCGTGGCTACACCTTC
CASSPRGQGEARGYTF
>TRBJ2-2|TRBD1|TRBV5-1|-
TGCGCCAGCAGCGCGGGACAGGGTGTTTCCGTACCCGGGGAGCTGTTTTTT
CASSAGQGVSVPGELFF
>TRBJ1-6|-|TRBV7-2|-
TGTGCCAGCAGCGGCAGGAATAATTCACCCCTCCACTTT
CASSGRNNSPLHF
>TRBJ2-1|TRBD2|TRBV3-1/TRBV3-2|-
TGTGCCAGCAGCCAAGATTTAGGGACTAGCGGCTACAATGAGCAGTTCTTC
CASSQDLGTSGYNEQFF
>TRBJ2-6|TRBD1|TRBV18|few
TGTGCCAGCTCACCATTAGGGGGCGCGGATGGGGCCAACGTCCTGACTTTC
CASSPLGGADGANVLTF
>TRBJ1-2|-|TRBV19|-
TGTGCCAGTAGGGGGGACTGGGACTATGGCTACACCTTC
CASRGDWDYGYTF
>TRBJ1-5|TRBD1|TRBV30|-
TGTGCCTGGAGTCAGGGGGCGCGTCAGCCCCAGCATTTT
CAWSQGARQPQHF
>TRBJ2-3|-|TRBV2|-
TGTGCCAGCGTCGATCTAGCTGGCACAGATACGCAGTATTTT
CASVDLAGTDTQYF
>TRBJ2-7|-|TRBV9|-
TGTGCCAGCAGCGTAGATCCGGATGGGGGGAACGAGCAGTACTTC
CASSVDPDGGNEQYF